Shown below are 28 T cell receptor beta chains from a single sample sequenced in a study of CD8 T cells in ankylosing spondylitis. TCRdb passed the 5' RACE reads through MiXCR, listing each CDR3 protein once. The data hold some 270,000 distinct CDR3 sequences, with over 15% observed a single time. The sequenced sample was blood, either unsorted or a sorted T cell fraction (not recorded which). All receptors come from a male donor with ankylosing spondylitis or in good health (not recorded which).

The chain is built from TRBV4-1 and TRBJ1-1; D is ambiguous. The CDR3 loop spans 15 amino acids. Germline values: CDR1 MGHRA, CDR2 YSYEKL. V was pared by 1 base and J by 4 bases, with 13 bases between. The chain's CDR3 is CASSQVRIRGTEAFF. CDR3 sequence (DNA): TGCGCCAGCAGCCAAGTGAGGATCCGGGGCACTGAAGCTTTCTTT.

This rearrangement joins TRBV5-6 to TRBJ2-3, with D perhaps matching TRBD2 (6 bases). The ends were cut back, 1 base at V and 0 bases at J, with 12 bases in the middle. In germline, CDR1 is SGHDT, CDR2 YYEEEE. The CDR3 runs to 16 residues. CDR3 protein: CASSLWVSGSTDTQYF. In DNA form, the CDR3 reads TGTGCCAGCAGCTTGTGGGTTAGCGGCAGCACAGATACGCAGTATTTT.

The table lists this clonotype with many counts. The chain joins TRBV29-1 to TRBJ2-1; D may be TRBD2 (6 bases). The CDR3 sequence is 15 residues long. Germline CDR1 and CDR2: SQVTM and ANQGSEA. Between the trimmed V and J ends, which lost 8 bases and 0 bases, there was a span of 17 bases. The CDR3 is CSLERAGSSYNEQFF. CDR3 nucleotide sequence: TGCAGCTTAGAAAGGGCGGGAAGCTCCTACAATGAGCAGTTCTTC.

This clonotype was seen repeatedly, ten times or more. The chain links TRBV4-1 to TRBJ1-5; D is ambiguous. V gave up 1 base and J gave up 5 bases, with 6 bases separating them. The CDR3 runs to 13 residues. Germline V CDR1 and CDR2: MGHRA, YSYEKL. The CDR3 DNA is TGCGCCAGCAGCCAAGGAACGGATCAGCCCCAGCATTTT. Amino acid sequence: CASSQGTDQPQHF.

The chain has TRBV5-1 and TRBJ1-1; 7 bases align to TRBD1. Germline CDR1 is SGHRS and CDR2 is YFSETQ. J was trimmed by 6 bases and V by 3 bases; bases with no gene match: 14. The CDR3 has 16 amino acids. The CDR3 DNA reads as TGCGCCAGCAGCTGGACTGAGACAGGGATGGCCTCTGAAGCTTTCTTT. The encoded protein is CASSWTETGMASEAFF.

This clonotype has a handful of counts. V gene TRBV29-1 combines with J gene TRBJ1-2, with no clear D. Deletions cut 7 bases from V and 0 bases from J, with 15 bases between. CDR3 length: 14 amino acids. From germline, CDR1 is SQVTM and CDR2 ANQGSEA. The CDR3 loop reads CSARLGGSNYGYTF. Written as DNA, the CDR3 is TGCAGCGCCCGCCTCGGCGGGTCTAACTATGGCTACACCTTC.

This clonotype was detected a few times. V is TRBV29-1 and J is TRBJ2-7; a possible D gene is TRBD1 (6 bases). Trimming removed 5 bases at V and 2 bases at J, with 13 bases between. The CDR3 is made up of 13 amino acids. Germline V lookup: CDR1 SQVTM, CDR2 ANQGSEA. CDR3 protein: CSVLRPGAYEQYF. The CDR3 region has the DNA TGCAGCGTTCTAAGACCAGGGGCCTACGAGCAGTACTTC.

The chain uses TRBV4-2 and TRBJ1-3; D gene uncertain. The germline gives CDR1 LGHNA, CDR2 YNFKEQ. The CDR3 runs to 16 residues. V was pared by 1 base and J by 2 bases, with 12 bases between. The CDR3 DNA reads as TGTGCCAGCAGCCAAGTAGGCCTGGACCCTGGAAACACCATATATTTT. Residues: CASSQVGLDPGNTIYF.

On this clonotype itself: A much bigger clone sits one base away, suggesting this may be a read error. This chain uses TRBV7-9 with TRBJ2-7; 8 bases map to TRBD2. Germline CDR1 and CDR2: SEHNR and FQNEAQ (reference sequence). The CDR3 spans 14 residues. V shed 5 bases and J 2 bases; nucleotides not matched to a gene: 5. CDR3 residues: CASSNSGTPYEQYF. The CDR3 DNA is TGTGCCAGCAGCAATAGCGGGACCCCCTACGAGCAGTACTTC. The whole variable domain, remainder taken from reference TRBV7-9 and TRBJ2-7, is DTGVSQNPRHKITKRGQNVTFRCDPISEHNRLYWYRQTLGQGPEFLTYFQNEAQLEKSRLLSDRFSAERPKGSFSTLEIQRTEQGDSAMYLCASSNSGTPYEQYFGPGTRLTVT.

This clonotype has at least ten counts. The chain is built from TRBV4-3 and TRBJ2-1, with 8 bases lining up with TRBD2. The CDR3 totals 16 residues. V lost 0 bases to trimming and J lost 2 bases; unmatched junction nucleotides: 3. Germline V gene data show CDR1 as LGHNA and CDR2 as YSLEER. The CDR3 DNA sequence: TGCGCCAGCAGCCAAGATCGACTAGCGACCTACAATGAGCAGTTCTTC. This gives the protein CASSQDRLATYNEQFF.

The rearrangement links TRBV7-3 to TRBJ2-2; maybe TRBD2 (7 bases). The CDR3 consists of 15 residues. Per the germline V gene, CDR1 is SGHTA and CDR2 is FQGTGA. V dropped 4 bases and J dropped 11 bases, with 20 bases sitting between them. The CDR3 sequence: CASSYEGGDEVELFF. The DNA of the CDR3 is TGTGCCAGCAGCTACGAGGGGGGGGATGAAGTCGAGCTGTTTTTT.

V is TRBV29-1 and J is TRBJ2-2, with TRBD2 matching 8 bases. CDR1 and CDR2 (germline): SQVTM, ANQGSEA. Trimming cost V 7 bases and J 5 bases; bases outside gene matches: 12. The CDR3 is 15 residues long. The CDR3: CSAVSGKERTGELFF. CDR3 in DNA: TGCAGCGCCGTTAGCGGGAAGGAACGTACCGGGGAGCTGTTTTTT.

The chain couples TRBV29-1 to TRBJ2-5; 8 positions agree with TRBD2. Losses at the gene ends were 0 bases for V and 3 bases for J; bases not matched to a gene: 12. This CDR3 contains 17 residues. The germline V gene has CDR1 SQVTM and CDR2 ANQGSEA. This CDR3 is CSVEDPVGRARKETQYF. The CDR3 bases are TGCAGCGTTGAAGATCCAGTCGGGAGGGCCCGCAAAGAGACCCAGTACTTC.

The chain joins TRBV6-5 to TRBJ2-7; D is unresolved. Germline CDR1 is MNHEY and CDR2 is SVGAGI. The CDR3 totals 11 residues. The V and J ends lost 6 bases and 6 bases respectively, with 9 bases between them. Written as DNA, the CDR3 is TGTGCCAGCAGGTCTGCTGGCGAGCAGTACTTC. It is translated as CASRSAGEQYF.

This clonotype occurred a few times. The chain has TRBV7-3 and TRBJ2-3, with 8 bases that match TRBD2. In germline, CDR1 is SGHTA, CDR2 FQGTGA. J was trimmed by 5 bases and V by 2 bases; bases with no gene match: 9. This CDR3 is built from 16 residues. CDR3 residues: CASSLLSGSYGDTQYF. CDR3 DNA: TGTGCCAGCAGCTTATTGAGCGGGAGTTACGGAGATACGCAGTATTTT.

The V call is TRBV4-2, the J call TRBJ2-7; D remains unclear. Trimming cost V 0 bases and J 4 bases, with 10 bases left between them. This CDR3 region has 14 residues. From germline, CDR1 is LGHNA and CDR2 YNFKEQ. The CDR3 sequence: CASSQDLRPYEQYF. The CDR3 coding sequence is TGTGCCAGCAGCCAAGATTTGCGCCCATACGAGCAGTACTTC.

This clonotype was seen only a few times. The V and J genes are TRBV4-1 and TRBJ2-5; TRBD1 is a possible D gene (6 bases). The CDR3 runs to 17 residues. Germline V CDR1 and CDR2: MGHRA, YSYEKL. The V and J ends lost 0 bases and 2 bases respectively, with 16 bases between them. The CDR3 nucleotides are TGCGCCAGCAGCCAAGAGGGGTCGGACAGCTCGCAAGAGACCCAGTACTTC. It specifies CASSQEGSDSSQETQYF.

This clonotype was seen at least ten times. The chain recombines TRBV7-6 with TRBJ1-3; no firm D call. V dropped 1 base and J dropped 2 bases, with 9 bases sitting between them. Germline V gene lookup returns CDR1 SGHVS and CDR2 FNYEAQ. The CDR3 covers 15 residues. CDR3 amino acids: CASSLGPEPGNTIYF. The DNA of the CDR3 is TGTGCCAGCAGCTTAGGGCCGGAACCTGGAAACACCATATATTTT.

This clonotype has a count of ten or more. The rearrangement uses TRBV12-3 or TRBV12-4 and TRBJ2-7, with 7 nucleotides matching TRBD2. Trimming cost V 1 base and J 5 bases; bases outside gene matches: 5. The CDR3 covers 14 residues. For the CDR3, the DNA is TGTGCCAGCAGTTTAGAGGCAGGGAGGGACGAGCAGTACTTC. Its translation is CASSLEAGRDEQYF.

V usage is TRBV12-3 or TRBV12-4 and J usage is TRBJ1-6, with 7 nucleotides matching TRBD1. J gave up 8 bases and V 6 bases, and 7 bases lay outside the gene matches. The CDR3 spans 14 residues. The CDR3 sequence: CASSQTGVDSPLHF. CDR3 DNA: TGTGCCAGCAGCCAAACAGGGGTAGATTCACCCCTCCACTTT.

CDR3 loop: CASSLEGSGEKLFF. For the CDR3, the DNA is TGTGCCAGCAGCTTGGAAGGGAGTGGTGAAAAACTGTTTTTT. This chain joins TRBV5-5 and TRBJ1-4, with D unclear. The V gene lost 0 bases and the J gene lost 7 bases, with 10 bases spanning the gap. The CDR3 length is 14 residues. Germline lookup yields CDR1 SGHKS and CDR2 YYEKEE (reference sequence).

V is TRBV14 and J is TRBJ2-7; D might be TRBD1 or TRBD2, each matching 7 bases. Looked up from germline, CDR1 is SGHDN and CDR2 is FVKESK. The V end lost 0 bases, the J end lost 4 bases, and 28 bases lay between the germline ends. CDR3 length: 20 amino acids. Here the CDR3 reads CASSQEGTAKRAGASYEQYF. CDR3 DNA: TGTGCCAGCAGCCAAGAAGGGACAGCAAAGCGCGCGGGAGCGTCTTACGAGCAGTACTTC. The full variable domain, with the rest looked up from reference TRBV14 and TRBJ2-7, is EAGVTQFPSHSVIEKGQTVTLRCDPISGHDNLYWYRRVMGKEIKFLLHFVKESKQDESGMPNNRFLAERTGGTYSTLKVQPAELEDSGVYFCASSQEGTAKRAGASYEQYFGPGTRLTVT.

This clonotype has a handful of counts. The genes are TRBV7-9 and TRBJ2-3, with D unclear. V lost 3 bases, J lost 2 bases, and 6 bases lay in between. The CDR3 runs to 13 residues. Germline V gene lookup returns CDR1 SEHNR and CDR2 FQNEAQ (reference sequence). The CDR3 nucleotides read TGTGCCAGCAGCTTTTGGGACACAGATACGCAGTATTTT. Translating it yields CASSFWDTDTQYF.

The CDR3 nucleotides read TGCAGTGCTAGAACCCTAAGCAATGAGCAGTTCTTC. It yields the protein CSARTLSNEQFF. The chain has TRBV20-1 and TRBJ2-1; D is unresolved. The CDR3 has 12 residues. Trimming took off 2 bases at V and 6 bases at J, with 8 bases between the two ends. The germline gives CDR1 DFQATT, CDR2 SNEGSKA (reference sequence).

The V and J genes are TRBV12-3 or TRBV12-4 and TRBJ2-3; TRBD2 matches at 14 bases. V lost 5 bases to trimming and J lost 6 bases; unmatched junction nucleotides: 4. This CDR3 spans 15 amino acids. Here the CDR3 DNA reads TGTGCCAGCAGTGGACTAGCGGGAGGAGGTGATACGCAGTATTTT. Residues: CASSGLAGGGDTQYF.

This clonotype was seen more than once but under ten times. Written as DNA, the CDR3 is TGTGCCAGCAGCTTTACCGGGACTTCCAATGAAAAACTGTTTTTT. It specifies CASSFTGTSNEKLFF. V gene TRBV3-1 combines with J gene TRBJ1-4; TRBD1 is a possible D gene (5 bases). This CDR3 is built from 15 residues. The germline CDR1 and CDR2 sequences are LGHDT and YNNKEL (reference sequence). The germline V and J ends were trimmed by 5 bases and 5 bases, with 15 bases remaining between them.

This chain links TRBV4-3 with TRBJ2-3, with 8 bases that match TRBD2. Germline CDR1 LGHNA, CDR2 YSLEER. V trimming: 0 bases; J trimming: 4 bases; junction bases outside the gene matches: 3. The CDR3 has 15 amino acids. Here the CDR3 reads CASSQDPAGADTQYF. The CDR3 DNA is TGCGCCAGCAGCCAAGATCCAGCGGGAGCAGATACGCAGTATTTT.

The rearrangement joins TRBV12-5 to TRBJ2-1; no clear D gene. This CDR3 has 12 residues. Germline CDR1 reads LGHNT; CDR2 reads FRNRAP. V lost 5 bases and J lost 8, with 10 bases in between. CDR3 DNA sequence: TGTGCTAGTGGTCCCGTCTTGCATGAGCAGTTCTTC. Encoded protein: CASGPVLHEQFF.